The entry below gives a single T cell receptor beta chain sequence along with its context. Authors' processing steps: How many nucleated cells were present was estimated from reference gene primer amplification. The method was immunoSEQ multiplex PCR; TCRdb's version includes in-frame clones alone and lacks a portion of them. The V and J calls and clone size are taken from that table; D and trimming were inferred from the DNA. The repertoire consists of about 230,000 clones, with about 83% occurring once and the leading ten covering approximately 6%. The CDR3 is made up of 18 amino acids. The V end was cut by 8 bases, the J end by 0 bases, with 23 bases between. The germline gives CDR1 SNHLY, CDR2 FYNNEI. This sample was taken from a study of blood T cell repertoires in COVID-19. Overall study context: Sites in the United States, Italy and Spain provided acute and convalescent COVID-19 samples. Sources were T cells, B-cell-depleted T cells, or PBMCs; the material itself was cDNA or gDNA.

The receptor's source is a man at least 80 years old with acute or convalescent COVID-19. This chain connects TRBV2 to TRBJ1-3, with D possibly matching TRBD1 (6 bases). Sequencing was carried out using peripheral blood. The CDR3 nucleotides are TGTGCCAGCGGGGGTAAGGTACAGGGACCCTCCTCTGGAAACACCATATATTTT. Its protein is CASGGKVQGPSSGNTIYF. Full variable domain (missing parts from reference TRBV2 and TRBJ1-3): EPEVTQTPSHQVTQMGQEVILRCVPISNHLYFYWYRQILGQKVEFLVSFYNNEISEKSEIFDDQFSVERPDGSNFTLKIRSTKLEDSAMYFCASGGKVQGPSSGNTIYFGEGSWLTVV.